This T cell receptor (beta chain) was captured by sequencing in a study of PD-1 blockade in mismatch repair-deficient tumors. Study summary: Enrolled about 2013-2017, patients had progressing, pretreated mismatch repair-deficient cancers of around 12 types. General study results and limits: Tumor-resident clones, often undetectable pretreatment in blood, expanded then contracted after pembrolizumab.

About this clone: The antigen is unknown.

Trimming cost V 3 bases and J 1 base, with 31 bases left between them. CDR1 is LNHDA and CDR2 is SQIVND in the germline V gene (reference sequence). CDR3 length: 22 residues. Mismatch repair deficiency was confirmed in all patients, by PCR or immunohistochemistry. A few pembrolizumab responders had their TCRs sequenced. Measured with immunoSEQ multiplex PCR; TCRdb has only the in-frame clones, and not every one. The sample comprises 85,000 to 130,000 clones, 70% to 85% of which are singletons, and around 6.9% rests with the top ten. Sequences were derived from peripheral blood, sampled about 33 weeks after starting pembrolizumab. This TCR derives from an adult with mismatch repair-deficient cancer. This sequence joins TRBV19 and TRBJ1-3; D is uncertain. The chain's CDR3 is CASSILTLTRRATTASGNTIYF. CDR3 DNA sequence: TGTGCCAGTAGTATTCTCACCTTGACAAGGAGGGCCACGACCGCATCTGGAAACACCATATATTTT.